This T cell receptor (beta chain) was recorded in a study of T cells in Graves' hyperthyroidism and ophthalmopathy. Study observations and caveats: Prediction of ophthalmopathy progression came a median around 7.1 months pre-onset. Ophthalmopathy cases were set apart from stable hyperthyroidism by a 13 V-J model. In the blood, most expanded thyroid clonotypes above 0.001 appeared as well.

This clonotype was found a few times. Its target is unknown. Orbital computed tomography and thyroid ultrasound, together with serum TRAb and thyroxine and clinical symptoms, were used for diagnoses. Germline V CDR1 and CDR2: SGHRS, YFSETQ. This CDR3 region has 12 residues. Losses at the gene ends were 4 bases for V and 18 bases for J; bases not matched to a gene: 8. RNA transcripts provided the source from which TCR beta CDR3 regions were amplified. In the first-round RT-PCR of the TCR CDR3, the HTBI primer set was used. Each CDR3 protein is one row after TCRdb ran MiXCR on the multiplex PCR reads. The profile shows approximately 510,000 distinct CDR3 sequences, around 50% of them singletons.

The chain carries TRBV5-1 and TRBJ1-6; 9 positions agree with TRBD1. This TCR was sampled from an adult woman with Graves' disease, either hyperthyroidism or ophthalmopathy (not recorded which). The source material was peripheral blood or thyroid tissue (not recorded which). Written as DNA, the CDR3 is TGCGCCAGCAGCGACGGACAGGGGCATGGCCACTTT. Residues: CASSDGQGHGHF.